This TCR beta chain was documented in a study of CXCR3-negative and CXCR3-positive naive CD8 T cells. The CDR3 has 18 residues. Germline CDR1 and CDR2: SGHVS and FQNEAQ. Notes on the study in general: The study found comparably high diversity in both naive subsets and much lower diversity in memory CD8+ cells. CXCR3-positive naive cells had TRB CDR3s that were more hydrophobic than CXCR3-negative naive cells had.

cDNA libraries for TRB were generated by 5' RACE incorporating UMI labels. TCRdb reprocessed the 5' RACE reads, with one entry per CDR3 protein and no DNA. The sample includes some 120,000 distinct CDR3 sequences. Note on this clonotype: The target antigen is unknown.

This receptor was obtained from a human donor in good health. Some clones in this sample may be carry-over from other donors' samples. The sample consisted of naive CXCR3+ CD8+ T cells from blood. This sample's subset: CD45RO-CCR7+CD27+CD95- naive CD8+ T cells expressing CXCR3 (TNR3+). The rearrangement joins TRBV7-8 to TRBJ2-3; the D call of TRBD1 rests on TCRdb alone, since no DNA is present to check it. The CDR3: CASSLNARQGSSSDTQYF.